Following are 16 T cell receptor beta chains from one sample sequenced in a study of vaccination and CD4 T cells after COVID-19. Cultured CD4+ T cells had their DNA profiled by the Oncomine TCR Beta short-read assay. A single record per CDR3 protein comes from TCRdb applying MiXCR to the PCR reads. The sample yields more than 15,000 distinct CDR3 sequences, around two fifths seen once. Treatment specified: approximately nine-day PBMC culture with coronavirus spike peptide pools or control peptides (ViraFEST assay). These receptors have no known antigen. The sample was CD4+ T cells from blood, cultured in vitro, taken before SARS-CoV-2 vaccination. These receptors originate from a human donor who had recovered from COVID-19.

CDR3: CSVEDGSSYEQYF. CDR3 coding DNA: TGCAGCGTTGAGGACGGGTCCTCCTACGAGCAGTACTTC. The V gene is TRBV29-1, the J gene TRBJ2-7, with D unclear. The CDR3 consists of 13 residues. The V end was cut by 3 bases, the J end by 0 bases, with 9 bases between. Per the germline V gene, CDR1 is SQVTM and CDR2 is ANQGSEA.

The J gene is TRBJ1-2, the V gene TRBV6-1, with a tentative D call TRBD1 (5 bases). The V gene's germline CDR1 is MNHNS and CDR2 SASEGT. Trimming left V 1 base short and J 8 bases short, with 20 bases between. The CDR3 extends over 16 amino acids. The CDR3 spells CASSEVSLGQGEGYTF. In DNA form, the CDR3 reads TGTGCCAGCAGTGAAGTATCCCTTGGGCAGGGCGAGGGCTACACCTTC.

The CDR3 sequence: CASSEDPGATGNTIYF. CDR3 coding DNA: TGTGCCAGCAGTGAAGATCCGGGAGCGACTGGAAACACCATATATTTT. V gene TRBV6-1 combines with J gene TRBJ1-3; D is undetermined. CDR3 length: 16 amino acids. Per germline, CDR1 MNHNS and CDR2 SASEGT. Trimming stripped 1 base from V and 2 bases from J, with 12 bases between.

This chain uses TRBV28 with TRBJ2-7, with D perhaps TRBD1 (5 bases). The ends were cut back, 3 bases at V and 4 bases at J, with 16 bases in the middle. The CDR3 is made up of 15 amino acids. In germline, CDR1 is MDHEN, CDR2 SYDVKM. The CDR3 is CASSFPEDSSYEQYF. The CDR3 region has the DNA TGTGCCAGCAGTTTCCCGGAAGACAGCTCGTACGAGCAGTACTTC. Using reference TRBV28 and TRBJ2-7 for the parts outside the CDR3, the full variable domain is DVKVTQSSRYLVKRTGEKVFLECVQDMDHENMFWYRQDPGLGLRLIYFSYDVKMKEKGDIPEGYSVSREKKERFSLILESASTNQTSMYLCASSFPEDSSYEQYFGPGTRLTVT.

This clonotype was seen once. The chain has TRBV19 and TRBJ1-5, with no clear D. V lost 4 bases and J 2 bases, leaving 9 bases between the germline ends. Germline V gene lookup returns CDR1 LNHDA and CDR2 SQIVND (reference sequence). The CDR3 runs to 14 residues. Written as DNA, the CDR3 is TGTGCCAGTAGTACCGACACAGGCAATCAGCCCCAGCATTTT. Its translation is CASSTDTGNQPQHF.

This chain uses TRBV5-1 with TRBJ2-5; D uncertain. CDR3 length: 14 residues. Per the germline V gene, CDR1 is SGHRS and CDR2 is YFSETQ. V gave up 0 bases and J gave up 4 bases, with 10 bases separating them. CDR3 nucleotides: TGCGCCAGCAGCTTGGGGGCAGGCCGAGAGACCCAGTACTTC. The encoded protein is CASSLGAGRETQYF.

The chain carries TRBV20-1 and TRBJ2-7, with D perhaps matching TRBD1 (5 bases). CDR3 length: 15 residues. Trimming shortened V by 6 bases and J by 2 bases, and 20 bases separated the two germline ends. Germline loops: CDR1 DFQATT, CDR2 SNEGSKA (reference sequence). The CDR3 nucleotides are TGCAGTGCGAGTCTGGGGCCGGATCCAACCTACGAGCAGTACTTC. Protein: CSASLGPDPTYEQYF.

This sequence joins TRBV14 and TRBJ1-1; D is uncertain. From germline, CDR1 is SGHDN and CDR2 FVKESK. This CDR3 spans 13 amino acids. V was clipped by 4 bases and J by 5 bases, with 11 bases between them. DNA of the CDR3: TGTGCCAGCAGCCGAGGGAAAGATACTGAAGCTTTCTTT. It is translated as CASSRGKDTEAFF.

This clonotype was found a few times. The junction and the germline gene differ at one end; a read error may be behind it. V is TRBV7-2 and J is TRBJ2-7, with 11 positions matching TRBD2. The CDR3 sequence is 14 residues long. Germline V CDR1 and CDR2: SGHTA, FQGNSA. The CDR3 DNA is TGTGCCAGCAGCGTAGCGGGGGGGCCATACGAGCAGTACTTC. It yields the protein CASSVAGGPYEQYF.

CDR3 loop: CATSDLGQDGADTQYF. The CDR3 bases are TGTGCCACCAGTGATTTAGGACAGGATGGAGCAGATACGCAGTATTTT. The gene calls are TRBV24-1 and TRBJ2-3; 7 nucleotides agree with TRBD1. The junction had 7 bases not matched to a gene; V was cut back by 1 base and J by 4 bases. The CDR3 length is 16 residues. Germline values: CDR1 KGHDR, CDR2 SFDVKD.

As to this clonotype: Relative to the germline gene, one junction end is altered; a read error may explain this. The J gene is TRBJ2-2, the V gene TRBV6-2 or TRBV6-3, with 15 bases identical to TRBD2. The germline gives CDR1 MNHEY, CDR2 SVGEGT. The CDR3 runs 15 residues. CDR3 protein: CASSRTSGGAGELFF. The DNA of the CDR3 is TGTGCCAGCAGTCGGACTAGCGGGGGGGCCGGCGAGCTGTTTTTT.

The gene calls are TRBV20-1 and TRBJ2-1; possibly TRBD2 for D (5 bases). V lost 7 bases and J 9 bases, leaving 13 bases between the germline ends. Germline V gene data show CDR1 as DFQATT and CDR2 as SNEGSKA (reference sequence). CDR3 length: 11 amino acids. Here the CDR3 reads CSVKDYREQFF. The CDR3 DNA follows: TGCAGTGTTAAAGACTATCGTGAGCAGTTCTTC.

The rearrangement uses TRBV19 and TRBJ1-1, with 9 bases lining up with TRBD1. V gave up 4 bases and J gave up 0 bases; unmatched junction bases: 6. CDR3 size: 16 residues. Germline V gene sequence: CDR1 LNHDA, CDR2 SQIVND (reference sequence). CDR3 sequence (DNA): TGTGCCAGTAGTAGAAGGACAGGGGACCTGAACACTGAAGCTTTCTTT. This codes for CASSRRTGDLNTEAFF.

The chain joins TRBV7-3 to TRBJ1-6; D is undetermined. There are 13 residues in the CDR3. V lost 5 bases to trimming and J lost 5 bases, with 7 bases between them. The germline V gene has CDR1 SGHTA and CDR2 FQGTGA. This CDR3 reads CASSQRNNSPLHF. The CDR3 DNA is TGTGCCAGCAGCCAGAGGAATAATTCACCCCTCCACTTT.

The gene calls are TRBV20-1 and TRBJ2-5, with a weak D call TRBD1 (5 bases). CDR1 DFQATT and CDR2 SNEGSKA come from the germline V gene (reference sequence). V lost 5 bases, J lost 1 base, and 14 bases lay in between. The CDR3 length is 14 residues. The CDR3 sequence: CSAGWGPRQETQYF. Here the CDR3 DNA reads TGCAGTGCTGGGTGGGGCCCTCGCCAAGAGACCCAGTACTTC.

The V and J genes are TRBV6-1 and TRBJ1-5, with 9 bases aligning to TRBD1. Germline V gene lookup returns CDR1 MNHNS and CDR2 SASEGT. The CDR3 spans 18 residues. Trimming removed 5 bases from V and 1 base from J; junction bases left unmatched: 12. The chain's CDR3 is CASSPVAQGARSNQPQHF. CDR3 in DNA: TGTGCCAGCAGTCCCGTAGCACAGGGGGCGCGAAGCAATCAGCCCCAGCATTTT.